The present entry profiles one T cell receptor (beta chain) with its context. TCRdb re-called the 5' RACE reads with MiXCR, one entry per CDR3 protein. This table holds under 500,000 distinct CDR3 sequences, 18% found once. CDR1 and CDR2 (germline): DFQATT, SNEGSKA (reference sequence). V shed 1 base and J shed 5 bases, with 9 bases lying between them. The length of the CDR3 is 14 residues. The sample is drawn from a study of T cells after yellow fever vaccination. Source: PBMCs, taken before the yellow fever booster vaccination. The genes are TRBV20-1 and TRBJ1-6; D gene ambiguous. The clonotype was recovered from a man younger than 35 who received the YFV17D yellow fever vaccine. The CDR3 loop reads CSARAGMNNSPLHF. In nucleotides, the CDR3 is TGCAGTGCTAGAGCGGGTATGAATAATTCACCCCTCCACTTT.